Given below is one T cell receptor beta chain in context. The antigen remains undetermined. Germline loops: CDR1 SEHNR, CDR2 FQNEAQ (reference sequence). The CDR3 covers 15 residues. Trimming stripped 3 bases from V and 5 bases from J, with 13 bases between. The sample originates from a study of T cells in Graves' hyperthyroidism and ophthalmopathy. Study conclusions and caveats: The model forecast ophthalmopathy, anticipating it by a median around 6.9 months before onset.

Amplified TCR beta CDR3 regions derived from RNA transcripts. Researchers ran a first-round RT-PCR on the TCR CDR3 using the HTBI primer set. TCRdb re-called the multiplex PCR reads through MiXCR, storing one row per CDR3 protein. Among fewer than 750,000 distinct CDR3 sequences listed, roughly 46% were seen once. The receptor comes from a woman younger than 30 with Graves' hyperthyroidism. The specimen was peripheral blood or thyroid tissue (not recorded which). This chain connects TRBV7-9 to TRBJ1-4; perhaps TRBD1 as D (5 bases). The CDR3 DNA sequence: TGTGCCAGCAGCTTCCGGACCAGGGACAATGAAAAACTGTTTTTT. Translating gives CASSFRTRDNEKLFF.